This is a list of T cell receptor beta chains from one sample in a study of blood T cell repertoires in COVID-19. Only in-frame clones appear in the TCRdb table, and some are missing; sequencing was by immunoSEQ multiplex PCR. The sample lists almost 30,000 clones, approximately 90% occurring once. Sequenced input: peripheral blood. The receptors were sampled from a human donor in a cohort sampled during active COVID-19. CDR3s include the opening cysteine and the closing phenylalanine or tryptophan. Each record gives: J gene, V gene, D gene, CDR3 protein. D genes are given only for firm matches.

J: TRBJ1-2
V: TRBV7-5
D: .
CDR3: CARSPDRGGVWYGYTF

J: TRBJ1-2
V: TRBV5-1
D: .
CDR3: CAGARNRSYGYTF

J: TRBJ2-3
V: TRBV28
D: .
CDR3: CASSSIGPGQRYF

J: TRBJ1-1
V: TRBV25-1
D: .
CDR3: CASSERLLGNTEAFF

J: TRBJ1-2
V: TRBV6-1
D: .
CDR3: CASSEVGGSGYGYTF

J: TRBJ1-5
V: TRBV11-2
D: .
CDR3: CASSLGAGQNQPQHF

J: TRBJ2-5
V: TRBV5-1
D: TRBD1
CDR3: CASSSQGEAHF

J: TRBJ1-4
V: TRBV10-3
D: TRBD1
CDR3: CAISQGAGEKLFF

J: TRBJ1-1
V: TRBV2
D: .
CDR3: CASTPVPEAFF

J: TRBJ2-5
V: TRBV11-2
D: .
CDR3: CASSAGRLSRGPTKETQYF

J: TRBJ2-7
V: TRBV28
D: TRBD1
CDR3: CASSRDREVGYEQYF

J: TRBJ2-7
V: TRBV5-1
D: TRBD2
CDR3: CASSPTSGTYEQYF

J: TRBJ1-5
V: TRBV7-3
D: .
CDR3: CASSLLGPQGSPSYYSNQPQHF

J: TRBJ2-5
V: TRBV5-1
D: .
CDR3: CASSPVAGNQETQYF

J: TRBJ2-4
V: TRBV27
D: TRBD2
CDR3: CASSPTSGGAENIQYF

J: TRBJ2-3
V: TRBV4-2
D: TRBD2
CDR3: CASSQGLAGGPGTDTQYF

J: TRBJ2-7
V: TRBV7-2
D: .
CDR3: CASSLVALGQSYEQYF

J: TRBJ1-4
V: TRBV5-1
D: .
CDR3: CASSPTQGLREKLFF

J: TRBJ2-1
V: TRBV7-2
D: TRBD2
CDR3: CASSSHSGGAYNEQFF

J: TRBJ2-7
V: TRBV14
D: TRBD1
CDR3: CASSQGTGVEQYF

J: TRBJ2-7
V: TRBV14
D: .
CDR3: CASSQDLEEGIEPYEQYF

J: TRBJ2-7
V: TRBV7-2
D: TRBD2
CDR3: CASSSSGGPFEQYF

J: TRBJ2-5
V: TRBV4-2
D: TRBD2
CDR3: CASSQEKVAGGPPGRETQYF

J: TRBJ2-3
V: TRBV7-9
D: TRBD2
CDR3: CASSPRPRERGTDTQYF

J: TRBJ2-6
V: TRBV2
D: TRBD2
CDR3: CASSDPLTSGGPSGANVLTF

J: TRBJ2-5
V: TRBV6-1
D: .
CDR3: CASREGRQETQYF

J: TRBJ2-7
V: TRBV4-1
D: TRBD1
CDR3: CASSQDEPNRGTYEQYF

J: TRBJ1-2
V: TRBV5-6
D: .
CDR3: CASSSGGGDYGYTF

J: TRBJ1-1
V: TRBV10-3
D: .
CDR3: CAISAGTYDTEAFF